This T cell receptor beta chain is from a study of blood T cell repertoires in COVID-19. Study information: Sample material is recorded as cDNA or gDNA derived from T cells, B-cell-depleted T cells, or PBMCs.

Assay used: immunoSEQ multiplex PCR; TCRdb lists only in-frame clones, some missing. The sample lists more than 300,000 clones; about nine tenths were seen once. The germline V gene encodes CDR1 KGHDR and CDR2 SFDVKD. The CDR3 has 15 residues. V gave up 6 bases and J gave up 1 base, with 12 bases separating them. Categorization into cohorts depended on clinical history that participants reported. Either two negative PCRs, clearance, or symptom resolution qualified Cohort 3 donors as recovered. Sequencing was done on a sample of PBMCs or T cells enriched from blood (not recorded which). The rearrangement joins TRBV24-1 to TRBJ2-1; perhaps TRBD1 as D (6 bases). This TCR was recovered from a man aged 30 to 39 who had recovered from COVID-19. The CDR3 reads CATSRRQASYNEQFF. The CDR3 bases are TGTGCCACCAGTAGAAGACAGGCTTCCTACAATGAGCAGTTCTTC.